This TCR beta chain was retrieved from a study of tumor and adjacent non-tumor tissue in lung cancer. Study overall: Samples averaged around 3.9 million productive TCRbeta reads each.

J was trimmed by 7 bases and V by 2 bases; bases with no gene match: 7. Germline CDR1 is MDHEN and CDR2 is SYDVKM. The CDR3 loop spans 16 amino acids. This clonotype came up a few times. Three rounds of nested PCR, following a modified ARM-PCR protocol, produced the TCRbeta library. One entry per CDR3 protein results from TCRdb running MiXCR on the multiplex PCR reads. Among some 47,000 distinct CDR3 sequences, 60% to 65% were seen once, and the ten largest hold around a fifth. No cell sorting was done before RNA was extracted from the tissue. The normal lung tissue was taken more than 3 cm from the tumor edge.

The source material was distant non-tumor lung tissue. The chain links TRBV28 to TRBJ2-2, with 10 bases matching TRBD2. The receptor was derived from a woman in her 40s with non-small cell lung cancer. This CDR3 is CASSLETSGFVGELFF. The CDR3 DNA follows: TGTGCCAGCAGTTTAGAGACTAGCGGGTTTGTCGGGGAGCTGTTTTTT.